This TCR beta chain came from a study of molecular identifiers for immune sequencing clone quantification. From the PCR reads, TCRdb called clonotypes with MiXCR, one entry per CDR3 protein. The sample has about 40,000 distinct CDR3 sequences, approximately 22% seen once. Sorting recovered naive CD8 T cells on a CD8+CD4-CCR7+CD45RA+ profile. Sequenced sample: naive CD8+ T cells from blood, with Jurkat cell RNA spiked in. As for subset: FACS-sorted CD8+CD4-CCR7+CD45RA+ naive T cells. The clonotype comes from a human donor in good health. Some libraries in this study had Jurkat cell RNA spiked in.

CDR3 coding DNA: TGTGCCAGCAGCCAACTCGGTGGCGTCACTAGCACAGATACGCAGTATTTT. It specifies CASSQLGGVTSTDTQYF. The chain is built from TRBV3-1 and TRBJ2-3; D remains unclear. V was trimmed by 2 bases and J by 0 bases, leaving 15 bases between them. CDR3 length equals 17 residues. Per germline, CDR1 LGHDT and CDR2 YNNKEL (reference sequence).